Following are 27 T cell receptor beta chains from one sample sequenced in a study of blood T cell repertoires in COVID-19. TCRdb's table, derived via immunoSEQ multiplex PCR, lists solely in-frame clones and lacks some. The sample includes fewer than 600,000 clones, 88% of them seen just once. Sequencing used PBMCs or T cells enriched from blood (not recorded which). These receptors were collected from a woman aged 40 to 50 who had recovered from COVID-19.

The rearrangement joins TRBV18 to TRBJ2-7; 7 bases are a match to TRBD1. The CDR3 totals 15 residues. V was clipped by 0 bases and J by 5 bases; unmatched bases: 7. CDR1 and CDR2 from the germline V gene are KGHSH and LQKENI. The CDR3 DNA is TGTGCCAGCTCACCACCCGACAGGGAGAGGGACGAGCAGTACTTC. Translation: CASSPPDRERDEQYF.

This CDR3 is CASSAQGRNTIYF. The DNA of the CDR3 is TGTGCCAGCAGTGCCCAGGGCAGAAACACCATATATTTT. The chain recombines TRBV12-3 or TRBV12-4 with TRBJ1-3; possible D gene TRBD1, 5 bases. V lost 5 bases and J lost 5, with 10 bases in between. CDR3 size: 13 residues.

The gene calls are TRBV7-9 and TRBJ2-7, with 9 bases fitting TRBD2. The CDR3 runs to 15 residues. Germline values: CDR1 SEHNR, CDR2 FQNEAQ (reference sequence). Losses at the gene ends were 11 bases for V and 4 bases for J; bases not matched to a gene: 15. CDR3 loop: CAYEIVRLAGYEQYF. DNA for the CDR3: TGTGCCTACGAGATCGTTCGGCTAGCGGGATACGAGCAGTACTTC.

V and J are TRBV5-4 and TRBJ2-5; 10 nucleotides align to TRBD1. V lost 4 bases to trimming and J lost 4 bases; unmatched junction nucleotides: 7. Germline CDR1 SGHNT, CDR2 YYREEE (reference sequence). The CDR3 is 15 amino acids. The CDR3, as DNA: TGTGCCAGCAGCAACCCGACAGGGGGCATAGAGACCCAGTACTTC. Amino acid sequence: CASSNPTGGIETQYF.

V gene TRBV7-2 combines with J gene TRBJ1-2; D is possibly TRBD1 (6 bases). V was trimmed by 5 bases and J by 7 bases, leaving 8 bases between them. This CDR3 is built from 11 residues. Looked up from germline, CDR1 is SGHTA and CDR2 is FQGNSA. The DNA of the CDR3 is TGTGCCAGCAGCCCAGGGGCTGGCTACACCTTC. Its translation: CASSPGAGYTF.

This clone was seen just once. The chain is built from TRBV5-4 and TRBJ2-7, with 12 bases matching TRBD2. Germline V lookup: CDR1 SGHNT, CDR2 YYREEE (reference sequence). J gave up 1 base and V 3 bases, and 8 bases lay outside the gene matches. This CDR3 spans 17 amino acids. CDR3 loop: CASSSGRLAGVSYEQYF. In DNA form, the CDR3 reads TGTGCCAGCAGCTCTGGCCGACTAGCGGGAGTGTCCTACGAGCAGTACTTC. Using reference TRBV5-4 and TRBJ2-7 for the parts outside the CDR3, the full variable domain is ETGVTQSPTHLIKTRGQQVTLRCSSQSGHNTVSWYQQALGQGPQFIFQYYREEENGRGNFPPRFSGLQFPNYSSELNVNALELDDSALYLCASSSGRLAGVSYEQYFGPGTRLTVT.

The chain links TRBV7-9 to TRBJ1-1; no clear D. The CDR3 contains 12 residues. V lost 4 bases to trimming and J lost 3 bases, with 6 bases between them. The V gene's germline CDR1 is SEHNR and CDR2 FQNEAQ (reference sequence). The CDR3 DNA sequence: TGTGCCAGCAGCTCCGCAGACACTGAAGCTTTCTTT. It encodes CASSSADTEAFF.

This clone was detected only once. The chain employs TRBV27 and TRBJ2-7, with a weak D call TRBD2 (6 bases). Trimming removed 5 bases from V and 4 bases from J, with 18 bases in between. CDR3 length: 15 residues. Germline CDR1 and CDR2: MNHEY and SMNVEV (reference sequence). The CDR3 spells CASSLGGRELYEQYF. For the CDR3, the DNA is TGTGCCAGCAGTCTTGGGGGACGGGAGCTATACGAGCAGTACTTC.

The chain uses TRBV30 and TRBJ1-1; 8 bases line up with TRBD1. Germline V gene sequence: CDR1 GTSNPN, CDR2 SVGIG (reference sequence). The CDR3 extends over 16 amino acids. The V gene end was trimmed by 2 bases and the J gene end by 4 bases; junction bases not matched to a gene: 12. The CDR3 DNA follows: TGTGCCTGGAGTTCGCTGACAGGGGCCCGGGGCACTGAAGCTTTCTTT. This encodes CAWSSLTGARGTEAFF.

The gene calls are TRBV12-3 or TRBV12-4 and TRBJ2-7; D is uncertain. CDR3 length equals 11 residues. The V end was cut by 3 bases, the J end by 3 bases, with 3 bases between. The CDR3 DNA reads TGTGCCAGCAGTTTCGGCTACGAGCAGTACTTC. Encoded protein: CASSFGYEQYF.

The CDR3 protein is CASSQEGQTDTQYF. The CDR3 DNA is TGTGCCAGCAGCCAAGAGGGCCAGACAGATACGCAGTATTTT. The V gene is TRBV4-2, the J gene TRBJ2-3; D is ambiguous. Deletions cut 0 bases from V and 3 bases from J, with 7 bases between. CDR1 LGHNA and CDR2 YNFKEQ come from the germline V gene. The CDR3 runs 14 residues.

The chain has TRBV10-3 and TRBJ1-2; D is possibly TRBD1 (5 bases). V was trimmed by 6 bases and J by 8 bases, leaving 16 bases between them. The CDR3 totals 13 residues. Germline CDR1 is ENHRY and CDR2 is SYGVKD. The CDR3 region has the DNA TGTGCCATCAGCGAGCCGGACATCAGGGGCTACACCTTC. It encodes CAISEPDIRGYTF.

J is TRBJ2-1 and V is TRBV7-9, with 13 bases lining up with TRBD2. The V and J ends lost 6 bases and 2 bases, in that order; junction bases with no gene match: 4. CDR1 and CDR2 (germline): SEHNR, FQNEAQ (reference sequence). The CDR3 runs 16 residues. The CDR3 region has the DNA TGTGCCAGCAGTGAGGGGACTAGCGGGACCTACAATGAGCAGTTCTTC. Amino acids: CASSEGTSGTYNEQFF.

The chain couples TRBV6-4 to TRBJ2-1; tentative D call: TRBD1 (5 bases). Trimming cost V 4 bases and J 9 bases, with 13 bases left between them. The germline CDR1 and CDR2 sequences are MRHNA and SNTAGT. The CDR3 is made up of 13 amino acids. The CDR3 reads CASSGKQGAEQFF. The CDR3 bases are TGTGCCAGCAGTGGGAAGCAGGGCGCTGAGCAGTTCTTC.

V and J are TRBV7-6 and TRBJ2-7, with 9 positions matching TRBD1. Germline V gene lookup returns CDR1 SGHVS and CDR2 FNYEAQ. There are 15 residues in the CDR3. V shed 1 base and J 6 bases; nucleotides not matched to a gene: 7. This CDR3 reads CASSLVTGGLREQYF. CDR3 coding DNA: TGTGCCAGCAGCTTAGTTACAGGGGGCCTACGCGAGCAGTACTTC.

The chain uses TRBV2 and TRBJ1-1; no clear D. Looked up from germline, CDR1 is SNHLY and CDR2 is FYNNEI. The CDR3 loop spans 11 amino acids. CDR3 residues: CADRVNTEAFF. The CDR3 bases are TGTGCTGACCGGGTAAACACTGAAGCTTTCTTT.

The chain is built from TRBV2 and TRBJ2-1; perhaps TRBD2 as D (6 bases). The CDR3 is made up of 13 amino acids. Germline-derived CDR1 and CDR2 are SNHLY and FYNNEI. V lost 8 bases, J lost 9 bases, and 17 bases lay in between. This chain's CDR3 is CASLGTPEGEQFF. The CDR3 bases are TGTGCCAGCTTGGGGACTCCCGAGGGTGAGCAGTTCTTC.

This rearrangement joins TRBV5-1 to TRBJ2-2; D is possibly TRBD2 (5 bases). The V end lost 4 bases, the J end lost 3 bases, and 10 bases lay between the germline ends. The CDR3 is 14 residues long. Per germline, CDR1 SGHRS and CDR2 YFSETQ. This CDR3 reads CASSDLGDTGELFF. The CDR3 DNA sequence: TGCGCCAGCAGCGATCTCGGGGACACCGGGGAGCTGTTTTTT.

This chain uses TRBV19 with TRBJ1-5; a possible D gene is TRBD1 (6 bases). CDR1 and CDR2 from the germline V gene are LNHDA and SQIVND (reference sequence). V was pared by 4 bases and J by 1 base, with 14 bases between. The CDR3 is 16 amino acids. The DNA for the CDR3 is TGTGCCAGTAGTAAGGGGGGGTTAGTCAGCAATCAGCCCCAGCATTTT. This sequence encodes CASSKGGLVSNQPQHF. Based on the CDR3 plus reference TRBV19 and TRBJ1-5, the full variable domain is DGGITQSPKYLFRKEGQNVTLSCEQNLNHDAMYWYRQDPGQGLRLIYYSQIVNDFQKGDIAEGYSVSREKKESFPLTVTSAQKNPTAFYLCASSKGGLVSNQPQHFGDGTRLSIL.

This clone was seen once. The chain joins TRBV19 to TRBJ2-3; a weak D match, TRBD2 (5 bases). CDR1 is LNHDA and CDR2 is SQIVND in the germline V gene (reference sequence). V dropped 3 bases and J dropped 1 base, with 11 bases sitting between them. The CDR3 runs to 15 residues. CDR3 nucleotides: TGTGCCAGTAGTATCCTAGCCTGGGGCACAGATACGCAGTATTTT. It codes for CASSILAWGTDTQYF.

V usage is TRBV7-9 and J usage is TRBJ2-1; a weak D match, TRBD2 (5 bases). In germline, CDR1 is SEHNR, CDR2 FQNEAQ (reference sequence). This CDR3 is built from 16 residues. The V end lost 2 bases, the J end lost 4 bases, and 15 bases lay between the germline ends. The CDR3 region has the DNA TGTGCCAGCAGCTTAAAGAGGGCCACTATATACAATGAGCAGTTCTTC. It is translated as CASSLKRATIYNEQFF.

The J gene is TRBJ2-2, the V gene TRBV5-4; 9 bases map to TRBD2. J gave up 4 bases and V 0 bases, and 7 bases lay outside the gene matches. CDR3 size: 17 residues. The germline gives CDR1 SGHNT, CDR2 YYREEE (reference sequence). The CDR3 nucleotides read TGTGCCAGCAGCTTGGGAGTAGCGGGAGTTACCACCGGGGAGCTGTTTTTT. It encodes CASSLGVAGVTTGELFF.

The V and J genes are TRBV27 and TRBJ2-5; D possibly corresponds to TRBD2 (7 bases). Germline V CDR1 and CDR2: MNHEY, SMNVEV (reference sequence). This CDR3 contains 18 residues. V lost 0 bases and J lost 5, with 22 bases in between. The CDR3, as DNA: TGTGCCAGCAGTTTATCTATTAGTGAGGGGGGGAGCCGGGAGACCCAGTACTTC. Protein: CASSLSISEGGSRETQYF.

Comments on this clone: The same CDR3 also results from other DNA sequences found in this sample. V and J are TRBV5-1 and TRBJ1-4; D perhaps matches TRBD1 (5 bases). The ends were cut back, 0 bases at V and 8 bases at J, with 11 bases in the middle. Per the germline V gene, CDR1 is SGHRS and CDR2 is YFSETQ. There are 14 residues in the CDR3. CDR3 protein: CASSLAQGGEKLFF. In DNA form, the CDR3 reads TGCGCCAGCAGCTTGGCTCAGGGTGGGGAAAAACTGTTTTTT.

This rearrangement joins TRBV20-1 to TRBJ1-1; TRBD1 matches 7 bases. The V segment lost 3 bases and the J segment 6 bases; nucleotides outside the gene matches: 13. Germline values: CDR1 DFQATT, CDR2 SNEGSKA (reference sequence). There are 15 residues in the CDR3. In DNA form, the CDR3 reads TGCAGTGCTAGTGACGGGACAGCGAGAGAGGCTGAAGCTTTCTTT. This codes for CSASDGTAREAEAFF.

V gene TRBV12-5 combines with J gene TRBJ1-5; D may be TRBD1 (5 bases). The V and J ends lost 2 bases and 6 bases respectively, with 8 bases between them. Germline CDR1 is LGHNT and CDR2 is FRNRAP. This CDR3 contains 13 residues. CDR3 sequence: CASGLPQGQPQHF. The CDR3 DNA follows: TGTGCTAGTGGTTTGCCGCAGGGTCAGCCCCAGCATTTT.

The chain carries TRBV30 and TRBJ1-5; 7 nucleotides align to TRBD1. The trim removed 5 bases at V and 2 bases at J, leaving 0 bases unmatched. Per germline, CDR1 GTSNPN and CDR2 SVGIG (reference sequence). The CDR3 is made up of 12 amino acids. The CDR3 DNA follows: TGTGCCTGGGGGACAGGCAATCAGCCCCAGCATTTT. Its translation is CAWGTGNQPQHF.